This record looks at one TCR beta chain sequence and its context. Its cognate antigen is unknown. TCRdb keeps only in-frame clones here, not all; method: immunoSEQ multiplex PCR. The sample shows approximately 1,500,000 clones, around 97% of them seen only once. The data were taken from a study of shared clonotypes between healthy human individuals. Study-level information: The donor pool was made up of two women and a few men aged 18 to 49. Findings and limits, study-wide: Of the naive CD4 clonotypes, around 4.9% were shared across several donors.

CDR1 is SQVTM and CDR2 is ANQGSEA in the germline V gene. V was trimmed by 2 bases and J by 4 bases, leaving 16 bases between them. CDR3 length: 15 residues. The sequence was obtained from a man aged 25-45 years in good health. The sequenced material came from naive CD4+ T cells sorted from blood. Sample subset: CD45RA+ positively selected. The rearrangement links TRBV29-1 to TRBJ2-3, with D possibly being TRBD2 (6 bases). DNA for the CDR3: TGCAGCGTTGAACAAGGACGGGAGCCATCAGATACGCAGTATTTT. Translating it yields CSVEQGREPSDTQYF.